This entry describes one T cell receptor (beta chain). Its antigen is currently unknown. This sample is part of a study of T cell responses to AZD1222 COVID-19 vaccine. Study results and caveats: At 160-218 and 743-854, vaccine-associated CD4 TCRs were dominant, and they spanned spike. Two AZD1222 administrations were followed by greater Spike-specific TCR breadth and depth. Among the donors, most were white British and more were female, and clonal diversity was possibly underestimated. Only 5 or 6 individuals given AZD1222 were seropositive at baseline.

TCRdb keeps only in-frame clones here, not all; method: immunoSEQ multiplex PCR. The sample lists about 190,000 clones, about nine tenths occurring once. This receptor was identified in an adult in good health. The source was peripheral blood, collected on day 0 of MenACWY control vaccination.

The CDR3 coding sequence is TGTGCCAGCAAGTTGGGCGGACAGTTATCCTACGAGCAGTACTTC. This codes for CASKLGGQLSYEQYF. The chain couples TRBV27 to TRBJ2-7; a weak D match, TRBD1 (6 bases). The CDR3 consists of 15 residues. The V end lost 7 bases, the J end lost 1 base, and 17 bases lay between the germline ends. Germline V gives CDR1 MNHEY, CDR2 SMNVEV (reference sequence).